A single sample gave rise to the 17 T cell receptor beta chains below, sequenced in a study of blood T cells in healthy people across ages. Alongside a J-beta primer mix, a sample-barcoded 5' primer served in a second PCR lasting about 7 to 12 cycles. TCRdb independently ran MiXCR on the 5' RACE reads; one entry per CDR3 protein. In the table there are 850,000 or so distinct CDR3 sequences, under 35% of which are singletons. The sample comprised blood. The receptor source for this set is a woman of 80 years or more in good health.

This clonotype was seen at least ten times. The chain joins TRBV7-8 to TRBJ2-7; weak D call: TRBD1 (5 bases). This CDR3 comprises 15 residues. Germline CDR1 reads SGHVS; CDR2 reads FQNEAQ. V shed 2 bases and J shed 0 bases, with 11 bases lying between them. CDR3 nucleotides: TGTGCCAGCAGCTTAATTCCAGACAGCTCCTACGAGCAGTACTTC. Translated, it gives CASSLIPDSSYEQYF.

This clonotype was seen ten or more times. Mismatch with germline at one junction end may stem from a read error. The chain employs TRBV5-1 and TRBJ1-1; 9 nucleotides agree with TRBD1. The length of the CDR3 is 14 residues. CDR1 is SGHRS and CDR2 is YFSETQ in the germline V gene. CDR3: CASSSGQGNTEAFF. CDR3 DNA: TGTGCCAGCAGTTCGGGACAGGGGAACACTGAAGCTTTCTTT.

Note on this clonotype: A much bigger clone sits one base away, suggesting this may be a read error. The chain recombines TRBV7-9 with TRBJ2-1; TRBD1 matches at 10 bases. The germline gives CDR1 SEHNR, CDR2 FQNEAQ (reference sequence). CDR3 length: 16 residues. CDR3 amino acids: CASSLVPDRGYNAQFF. The CDR3 region has the DNA TGTGCCAGCAGCTTAGTACCGGACAGGGGGTACAATGCGCAGTTCTTC.

A remark on this clonotype: A much larger clone lies one base from this, so it may be a read error. This rearrangement joins TRBV5-1 to TRBJ2-3; D unresolved. The V gene's germline CDR1 is SGHRS and CDR2 YFSETQ. The CDR3 sequence is 15 residues long. The CDR3 is CASSLVLTRTDTRYF. In DNA form, the CDR3 reads TGCGCCAGCAGCTTGGTCCTAACTCGCACAGATACGCGGTATTTT. Full variable domain (rest looked up from reference TRBV5-1 and TRBJ2-3): KAGVTQTPRYLIKTRGQQVTLSCSPISGHRSVSWYQQTPGQGLQFLFEYFSETQRNKGNFPGRFSGRQFSNSRSEMNVSTLELGDSALYLCASSLVLTRTDTRYFGPGTRLTVL.

V gene TRBV7-8 combines with J gene TRBJ2-6; 8 bases align to TRBD1. J lost 0 bases, V lost 3 bases, and 4 bases had no gene match. The germline V gene has CDR1 SGHVS and CDR2 FQNEAQ. CDR3 length: 17 amino acids. The CDR3: CASSFRTGTSGANVLTF. CDR3 bases: TGTGCCAGCAGCTTTAGGACAGGGACCTCTGGGGCCAACGTCCTGACTTTC.

The rearrangement links TRBV27 to TRBJ1-5; weak D call: TRBD1 (6 bases). Germline-derived CDR1 and CDR2 are MNHEY and SMNVEV (reference sequence). The length of the CDR3 is 17 residues. The V and J ends lost 2 bases and 6 bases respectively, with 20 bases between them. The CDR3 region is CASSLRTSDRRRQPQHF. CDR3 nucleotides: TGTGCCAGCAGTTTACGAACAAGCGACAGGAGGCGTCAGCCCCAGCATTTT.

This rearrangement joins TRBV11-2 to TRBJ2-6; no clear D. The CDR3 loop spans 16 amino acids. V was pared by 0 bases and J by 2 bases, with 8 bases between. The germline CDR1 and CDR2 sequences are SGHAT and FQNNGV. CDR3 sequence (DNA): TGTGCCAGCAGCTTAGAGGGGAACCCTGGGGCCAACGTCCTGACTTTC. Protein: CASSLEGNPGANVLTF.

The table lists this clonotype with a few counts. The rearrangement links TRBV28 to TRBJ1-2, with TRBD1 identical over 10 bases. CDR1 MDHEN and CDR2 SYDVKM come from the germline V gene. This CDR3 comprises 13 residues. V trimming: 6 bases; J trimming: 7 bases; junction bases outside the gene matches: 5. The CDR3 spells CASSQGQGFGYTF. The CDR3 DNA reads TGTGCCAGCAGCCAGGGACAGGGGTTTGGCTACACCTTC.

This clonotype showed up just a few times. This chain uses TRBV14 with TRBJ1-4; maybe TRBD1 (6 bases). CDR3 length: 16 amino acids. Per germline, CDR1 SGHDN and CDR2 FVKESK. Trimming took 1 base from V and 3 from J, leaving 12 bases between them. For the CDR3, the DNA is TGTGCCAGCAGCCAAGGTTCGGAGGGGGCTAATGAAAAACTGTTTTTT. Its protein is CASSQGSEGANEKLFF.

This clonotype has more than one count but fewer than ten. One end of the junction does not line up with germline, which may come from a read error. V and J are TRBV20-1 and TRBJ1-1; D might be TRBD1 (5 bases). The length of the CDR3 is 13 residues. The V gene's germline CDR1 is DFQATT and CDR2 SNEGSKA (reference sequence). The CDR3: CSVRRGVKTEAFF. Written as DNA, the CDR3 is TGCAGTGTTAGGAGAGGGGTGAAGACTGAAGCTTTCTTT.

In DNA, the CDR3 is TGTGCCAGCAGTGGGACAGGGGGCGTACCCCTCCACTTT. Translating it yields CASSGTGGVPLHF. The rearrangement links TRBV28 to TRBJ1-6, with 12 bases that match TRBD1. This CDR3 spans 13 amino acids. Germline V gene data show CDR1 as MDHEN and CDR2 as SYDVKM. Trimming took 5 bases from V and 12 from J; bases not matched to a gene: 2. Looking up the rest from reference TRBV28 and TRBJ1-6 gives the full variable domain: DVKVTQSSRYLVKRTGEKVFLECVQDMDHENMFWYRQDPGLGLRLIYFSYDVKMKEKGDIPEGYSVSREKKERFSLILESASTNQTSMYLCASSGTGGVPLHFGNGTRLTVT.

This clonotype came up many times. The genes are TRBV7-6 and TRBJ2-1; 12 bases are shared with TRBD2. V was pared by 3 bases and J by 8 bases, with 8 bases of the junction left unmatched. The CDR3 has 16 amino acids. Per the germline V gene, CDR1 is SGHVS and CDR2 is FNYEAQ. CDR3 nucleotides: TGTGCCAGCAGCTTGTCTAGCGGGGGGGCCAATGATGAGCAGTTCTTC. Translating it yields CASSLSSGGANDEQFF.

In its sample, this clonotype was seen many times. The chain recombines TRBV20-1 with TRBJ2-5; D gene uncertain. Trimming removed 1 base at V and 6 bases at J, with 12 bases between. The germline V gene encodes CDR1 DFQATT and CDR2 SNEGSKA (reference sequence). The CDR3 covers 13 residues. DNA for the CDR3: TGCAGTGCTAGAGGGACGAACATGAAGACCCAGTACTTC. It yields the protein CSARGTNMKTQYF.

This clonotype was seen only a few times. The chain couples TRBV28 to TRBJ1-2, with 10 bases aligning to TRBD1. Germline trimming cut 10 bases from V and 8 bases from J; bases unmatched to any gene: 13. This CDR3 comprises 14 residues. The germline V gene has CDR1 MDHEN and CDR2 SYDVKM. This CDR3 reads CATLRQGASFGYTF. CDR3 sequence (DNA): TGTGCCACCCTAAGACAGGGGGCGTCTTTCGGCTACACCTTC.

This clonotype has more than one count but fewer than ten. The chain is built from TRBV28 and TRBJ1-6; D gene unclear. Germline CDR1 and CDR2: MDHEN and SYDVKM. CDR3 length: 14 amino acids. V shed 3 bases and J shed 9 bases, with 12 bases lying between them. This CDR3 reads CASSLSPGISPLHF. The CDR3 DNA sequence: TGTGCCAGCAGTTTGTCGCCGGGAATTTCACCCCTCCACTTT.

V gene TRBV5-1 combines with J gene TRBJ1-6; TRBD1 matches at 7 bases. V shed 4 bases and J 9 bases; nucleotides not matched to a gene: 10. This CDR3 has 15 residues. The germline V gene encodes CDR1 SGHRS and CDR2 YFSETQ. The CDR3 sequence is CASSPVEGATSPLHF. CDR3 coding DNA: TGCGCCAGCAGCCCCGTGGAGGGGGCCACTTCACCCCTCCACTTT.

The sample holds many counts of this clonotype. The chain employs TRBV12-3 or TRBV12-4 and TRBJ2-5; no definite D call. The CDR3 has 11 residues. The V end was cut by 5 bases, the J end by 7 bases, with 8 bases between. The CDR3 sequence is CASSNPGTQYF. The CDR3 bases are TGTGCCAGCAGTAACCCCGGGACCCAGTACTTC.